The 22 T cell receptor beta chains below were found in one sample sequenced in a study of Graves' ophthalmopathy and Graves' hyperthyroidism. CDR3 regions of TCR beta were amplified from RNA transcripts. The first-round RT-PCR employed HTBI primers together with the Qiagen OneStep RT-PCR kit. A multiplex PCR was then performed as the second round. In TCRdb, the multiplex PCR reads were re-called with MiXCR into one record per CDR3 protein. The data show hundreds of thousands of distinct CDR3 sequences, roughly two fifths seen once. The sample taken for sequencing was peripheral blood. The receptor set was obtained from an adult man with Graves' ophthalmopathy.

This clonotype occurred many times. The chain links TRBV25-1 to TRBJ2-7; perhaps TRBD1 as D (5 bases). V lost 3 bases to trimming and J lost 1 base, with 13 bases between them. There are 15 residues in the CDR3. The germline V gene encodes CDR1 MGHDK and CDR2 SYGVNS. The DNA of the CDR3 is TGTGCCAGCAGTGATGGGGCAGACTCTTCCTACGAGCAGTACTTC. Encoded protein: CASSDGADSSYEQYF.

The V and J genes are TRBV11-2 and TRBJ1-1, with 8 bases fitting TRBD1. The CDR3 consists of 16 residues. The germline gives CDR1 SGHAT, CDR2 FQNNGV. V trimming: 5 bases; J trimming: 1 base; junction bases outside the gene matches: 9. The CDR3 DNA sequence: TGTGCCAGCAGCCCCAATTCAGGGGGCTGGAACACTGAAGCTTTCTTT. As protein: CASSPNSGGWNTEAFF.

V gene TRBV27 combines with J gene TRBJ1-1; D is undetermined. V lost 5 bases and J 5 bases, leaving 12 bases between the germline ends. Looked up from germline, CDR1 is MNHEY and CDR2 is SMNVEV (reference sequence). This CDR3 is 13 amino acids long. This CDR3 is CASSIDPRTEAFF. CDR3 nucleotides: TGTGCCAGCAGTATAGACCCGAGAACTGAAGCTTTCTTT.

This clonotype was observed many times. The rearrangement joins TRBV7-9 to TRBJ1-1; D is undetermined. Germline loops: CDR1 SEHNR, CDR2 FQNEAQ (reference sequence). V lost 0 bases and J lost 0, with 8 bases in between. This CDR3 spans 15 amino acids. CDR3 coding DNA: TGTGCCAGCAGCTTAGCGGTGGGGATGAACACTGAAGCTTTCTTT. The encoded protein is CASSLAVGMNTEAFF.

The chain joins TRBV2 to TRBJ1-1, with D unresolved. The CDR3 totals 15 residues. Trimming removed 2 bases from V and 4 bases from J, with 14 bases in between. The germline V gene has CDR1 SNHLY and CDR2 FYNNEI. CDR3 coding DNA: TGTGCCAGCAGTGAATACCGGGGAGCAAGCACTGAAGCTTTCTTT. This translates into CASSEYRGASTEAFF.

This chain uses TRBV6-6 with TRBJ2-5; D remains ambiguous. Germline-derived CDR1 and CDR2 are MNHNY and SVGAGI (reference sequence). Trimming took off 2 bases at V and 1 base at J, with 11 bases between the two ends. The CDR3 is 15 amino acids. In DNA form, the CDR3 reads TGTGCCAGCAGTTACAGTAGGGAAACCCAAGAGACCCAGTACTTC. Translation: CASSYSRETQETQYF.

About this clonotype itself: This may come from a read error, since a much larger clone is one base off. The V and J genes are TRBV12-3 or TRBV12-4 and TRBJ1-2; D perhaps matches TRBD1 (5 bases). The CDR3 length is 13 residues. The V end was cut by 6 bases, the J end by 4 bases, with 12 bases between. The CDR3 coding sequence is TGTGCCAGCAGACCAGGGATCTCCTATGGCTACACCTTC. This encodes CASRPGISYGYTF.

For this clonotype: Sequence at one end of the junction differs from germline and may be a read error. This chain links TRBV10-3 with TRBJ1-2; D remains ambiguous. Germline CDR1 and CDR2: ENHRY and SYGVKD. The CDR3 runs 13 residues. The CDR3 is CASSPSSNYGYTF. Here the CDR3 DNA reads TGTGCCAGCAGTCCCTCTTCTAACTATGGCTACACCTTC.

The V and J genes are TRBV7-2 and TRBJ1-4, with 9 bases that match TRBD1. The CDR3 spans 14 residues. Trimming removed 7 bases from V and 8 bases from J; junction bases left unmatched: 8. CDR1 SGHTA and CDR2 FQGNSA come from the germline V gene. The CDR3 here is CASTLGQGEEKLFF. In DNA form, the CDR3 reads TGTGCCAGCACCTTGGGACAGGGCGAAGAAAAACTGTTTTTT.

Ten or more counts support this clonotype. CDR3 coding DNA: TGTGCCAGCAGTTCCGGGACAGCCGATAATTCACCCCTCCACTTT. This encodes CASSSGTADNSPLHF. The rearrangement links TRBV2 to TRBJ1-6; 7 bases line up with TRBD1. Germline CDR1 SNHLY, CDR2 FYNNEI. The V gene end was trimmed by 5 bases and the J gene end by 5 bases; junction bases not matched to a gene: 6. The length of the CDR3 is 15 residues.

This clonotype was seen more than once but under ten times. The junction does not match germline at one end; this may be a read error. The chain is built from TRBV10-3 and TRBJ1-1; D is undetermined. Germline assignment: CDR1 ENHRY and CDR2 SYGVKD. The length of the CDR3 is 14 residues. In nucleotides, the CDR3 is TGTGCCAGCAGTTACCCCGGGGTCCGAACTGAAGCTCTCTTT. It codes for CASSYPGVRTEALF.

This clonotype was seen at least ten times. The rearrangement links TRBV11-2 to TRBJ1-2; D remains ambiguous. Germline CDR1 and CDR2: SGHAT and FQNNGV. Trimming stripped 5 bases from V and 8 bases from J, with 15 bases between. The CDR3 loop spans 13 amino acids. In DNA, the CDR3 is TGTGCCAGCAGCCCTCGCCCGGACGGAGGCTACACCTTC. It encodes CASSPRPDGGYTF.

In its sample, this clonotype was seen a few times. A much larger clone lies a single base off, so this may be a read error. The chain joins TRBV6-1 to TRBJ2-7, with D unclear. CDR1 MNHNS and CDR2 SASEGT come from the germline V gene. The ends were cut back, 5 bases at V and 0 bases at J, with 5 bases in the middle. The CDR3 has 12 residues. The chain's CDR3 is CASSYHSYEQYF. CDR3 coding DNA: TGTGCCAGCAGTTATCACTCCTACGAGCAGTACTTC.

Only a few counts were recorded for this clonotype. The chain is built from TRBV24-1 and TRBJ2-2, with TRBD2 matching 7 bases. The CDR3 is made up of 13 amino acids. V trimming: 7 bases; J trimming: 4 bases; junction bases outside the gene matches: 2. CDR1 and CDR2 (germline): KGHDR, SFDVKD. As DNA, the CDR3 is TGTGCCACCAGGGGAGGGGCCACCGGGGAGCTGTTTTTT. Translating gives CATRGGATGELFF.

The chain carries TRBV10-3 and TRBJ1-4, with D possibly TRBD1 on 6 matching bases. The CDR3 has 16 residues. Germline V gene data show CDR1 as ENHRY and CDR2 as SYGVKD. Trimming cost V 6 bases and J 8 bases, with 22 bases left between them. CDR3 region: CAIRDSNTGEGEKLFF. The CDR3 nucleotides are TGTGCCATCAGGGACAGCAACACCGGGGAGGGCGAAAAACTGTTTTTT.

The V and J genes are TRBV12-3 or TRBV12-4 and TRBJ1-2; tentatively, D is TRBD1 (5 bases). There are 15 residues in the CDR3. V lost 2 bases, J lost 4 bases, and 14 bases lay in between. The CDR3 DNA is TGTGCCAGCAGTTTAATCTCCCAGGGCCCCTATGGCTACACCTTC. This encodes CASSLISQGPYGYTF.

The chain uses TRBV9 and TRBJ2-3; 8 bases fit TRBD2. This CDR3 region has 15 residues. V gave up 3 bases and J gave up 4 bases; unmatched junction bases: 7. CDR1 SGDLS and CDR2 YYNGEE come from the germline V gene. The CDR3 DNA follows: TGTGCCAGCAGCGAAAGCGGGAGCCCTGCAGATACGCAGTATTTT. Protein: CASSESGSPADTQYF. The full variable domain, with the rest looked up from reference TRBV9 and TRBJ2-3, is DSGVTQTPKHLITATGQRVTLRCSPRSGDLSVYWYQQSLDQGLQFLIQYYNGEERAKGNILERFSAQQFPDLHSELNLSSLELGDSALYFCASSESGSPADTQYFGPGTRLTVL.

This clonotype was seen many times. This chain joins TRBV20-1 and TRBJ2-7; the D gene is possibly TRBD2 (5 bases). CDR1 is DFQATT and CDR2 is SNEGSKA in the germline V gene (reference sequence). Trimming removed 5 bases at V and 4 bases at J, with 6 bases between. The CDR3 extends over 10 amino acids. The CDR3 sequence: CSAGEYEQYF. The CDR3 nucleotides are TGCAGTGCTGGGGAGTACGAGCAGTACTTC.

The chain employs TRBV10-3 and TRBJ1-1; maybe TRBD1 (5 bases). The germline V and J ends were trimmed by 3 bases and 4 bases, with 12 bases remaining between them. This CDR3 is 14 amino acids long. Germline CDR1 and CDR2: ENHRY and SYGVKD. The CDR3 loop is CAISDTKRGTEAFF. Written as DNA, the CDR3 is TGTGCCATCAGTGACACGAAAAGGGGCACTGAAGCTTTCTTT.

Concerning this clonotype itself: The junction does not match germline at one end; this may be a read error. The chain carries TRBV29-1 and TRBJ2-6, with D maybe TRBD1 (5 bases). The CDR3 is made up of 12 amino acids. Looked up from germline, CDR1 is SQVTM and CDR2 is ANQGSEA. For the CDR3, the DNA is TGCAGCGTGTTCCAGGGCAAAGGCGCTGAAGCTTTC. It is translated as CSVFQGKGAEAF.

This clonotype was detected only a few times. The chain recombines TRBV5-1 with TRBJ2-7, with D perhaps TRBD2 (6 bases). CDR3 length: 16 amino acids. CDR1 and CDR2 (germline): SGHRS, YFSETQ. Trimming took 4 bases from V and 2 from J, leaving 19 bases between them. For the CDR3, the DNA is TGCGCCAGCAGCCCGGGAGCCCGGGACGGGACCTACGAGCAGTACTTC. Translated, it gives CASSPGARDGTYEQYF. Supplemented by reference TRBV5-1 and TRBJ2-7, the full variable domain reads KAGVTQTPRYLIKTRGQQVTLSCSPISGHRSVSWYQQTPGQGLQFLFEYFSETQRNKGNFPGRFSGRQFSNSRSEMNVSTLELGDSALYLCASSPGARDGTYEQYFGPGTRLTVT.

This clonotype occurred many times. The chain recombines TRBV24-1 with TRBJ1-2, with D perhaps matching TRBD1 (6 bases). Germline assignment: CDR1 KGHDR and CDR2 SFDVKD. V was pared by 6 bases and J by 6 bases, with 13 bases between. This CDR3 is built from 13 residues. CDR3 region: CATSLQGYDGYTF. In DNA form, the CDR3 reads TGTGCCACCAGTCTACAGGGTTACGATGGCTACACCTTC.